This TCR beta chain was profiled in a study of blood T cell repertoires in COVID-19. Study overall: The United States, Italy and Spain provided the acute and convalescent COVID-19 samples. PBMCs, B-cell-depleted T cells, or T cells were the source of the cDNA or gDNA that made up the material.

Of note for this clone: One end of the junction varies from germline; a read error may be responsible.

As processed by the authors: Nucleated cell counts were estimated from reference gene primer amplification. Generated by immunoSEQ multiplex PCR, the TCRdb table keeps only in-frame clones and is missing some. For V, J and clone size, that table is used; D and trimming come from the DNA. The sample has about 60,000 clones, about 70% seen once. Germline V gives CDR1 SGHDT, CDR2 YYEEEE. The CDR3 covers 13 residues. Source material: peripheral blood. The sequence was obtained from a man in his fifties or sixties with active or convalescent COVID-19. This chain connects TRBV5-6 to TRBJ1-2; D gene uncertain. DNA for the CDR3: TGTGCCAGCAGTTTGGGCAACTACTATGGCTACACCTTC. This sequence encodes CASSLGNYYGYTF.